This T cell receptor (beta chain) was sequenced in a study of shared T cell receptors in the human thymus. From germline, CDR1 is SGHRS and CDR2 YFSETQ. Unmatched junction bases numbered 3, after V lost 5 bases and J lost 5 bases. CDR3 size: 13 residues. Libraries were prepared by immunoSEQ multiplex PCR; TCRdb keeps only in-frame clonotypes and omits some of them. The sample lists over 650,000 clones; 80% to 90% were seen once. The same specimen was also included in a second study, on human thymus T cells. That work states: Thymus tissue for the work was resected from patients undergoing corrective heart surgery.

The sample comprised thymocytes. The sequence was obtained from a boy younger than two with a congenital heart defect. The chain employs TRBV5-1 and TRBJ2-3; 9 bases line up with TRBD2. CDR3 sequence: CASRGGRGDTQYF. The CDR3 DNA sequence: TGCGCCAGCAGAGGCGGGAGGGGAGATACGCAGTATTTT.